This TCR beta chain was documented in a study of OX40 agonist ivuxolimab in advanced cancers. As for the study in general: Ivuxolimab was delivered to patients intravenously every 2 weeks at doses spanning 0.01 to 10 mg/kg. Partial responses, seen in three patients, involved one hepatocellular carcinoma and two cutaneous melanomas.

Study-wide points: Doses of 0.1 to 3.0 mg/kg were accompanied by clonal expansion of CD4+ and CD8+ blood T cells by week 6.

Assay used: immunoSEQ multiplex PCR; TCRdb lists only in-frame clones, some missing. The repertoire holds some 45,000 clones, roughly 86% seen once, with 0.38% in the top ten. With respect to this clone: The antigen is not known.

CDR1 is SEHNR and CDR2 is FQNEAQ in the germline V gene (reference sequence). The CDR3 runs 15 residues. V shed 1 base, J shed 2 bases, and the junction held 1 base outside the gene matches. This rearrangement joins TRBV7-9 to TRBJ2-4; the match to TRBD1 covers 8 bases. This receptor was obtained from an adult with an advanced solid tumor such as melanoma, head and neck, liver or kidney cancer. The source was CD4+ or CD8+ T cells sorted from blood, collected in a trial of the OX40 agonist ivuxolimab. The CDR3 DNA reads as TGTGCCAGCAGCTTAGGGACAGGGCCCAAAAACATTCAGTACTTC. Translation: CASSLGTGPKNIQYF.